This section outlines one T cell receptor beta chain sequence together with its context. Its antigen is currently unknown. A read error may produce the germline difference seen at one junction end. The V gene's germline CDR1 is SNHLY and CDR2 FYNNEI. This CDR3 has 13 amino acids. This specimen belongs to a study of cytomegalovirus exposure and HLA in healthy donors. Findings of the study overall: Earlier analysis yielded a pattern in which most TCR beta V segments were productive about 87% or about 30% of the time. TCR beta sequences numbering roughly 16,000 were associated with HLA alleles at 0.05 false discovery rate in a later analysis.

The PCR was carried out with 60 Vbeta primers and 13 Jbeta primers. The repertoire was sequenced with immunoSEQ multiplex PCR; TCRdb's copy has only in-frame clones and lacks some. The sample yields about 190,000 clones, about 85% seen once. The chain couples TRBV2 to TRBJ2-6; no clear D. Sequencing used PBMCs. The sequence was obtained from a woman aged 50 to 65 in good health and CMV-seronegative. Here the CDR3 reads CACRSSGANVLTF. The CDR3, as DNA: TGTGCCTGCAGGAGCTCTGGGGCCAACGTCCTGACTTTC.